The rows below give T cell receptor beta chains drawn from one sample of a study of cytomegalovirus exposure and HLA in healthy donors. The protocol was immunoSEQ multiplex PCR, while the TCRdb copy is restricted to in-frame clones and leaves out a portion. The sample consists of fewer than 200,000 clones, 75% to 90% of them appearing once. Input material: PBMCs. The source of these receptors is a male donor in good health and CMV-seronegative. Each CDR3 is given without its conserved first and last residue. Not every row has a clone size; where given, it reads once, few, many or a size class.

clone_size j_call v_call cdr3_aa
. TRBJ2-7 TRBV6-5 ASSLTSGETYEQY
. TRBJ2-2 TRBV5-6 ASSLDRGRNTGELF
. TRBJ1-2 TRBV6-5 ASSFLGARGYT
. TRBJ1-3 TRBV5-1 ASSPDNSGNTIY
. TRBJ2-1 TRBV5-1 ASSWRGNNEQF
. TRBJ1-3 TRBV2 ASSDEGRSPGNTIY
. TRBJ2-7 TRBV4-1 ASSQDPQGTYEQY
. TRBJ2-5 TRBV29-1 SVKILGQKQETQY
once TRBJ2-3 TRBV15 ATSRDFTADTQY
. TRBJ2-2 TRBV7-9 ASSLAVGANTGELF
few TRBJ1-4 TRBV10-3 ATRHRQDTGEKLF
. TRBJ1-2 TRBV29-1 SVPEQGNYGYT
. TRBJ2-3 TRBV10-1 ASSDGGPSTDTQY
. TRBJ1-4 TRBV15 ATSRRQGGRDEKLF
. TRBJ2-7 TRBV7-2 ASSPQTSGATYEQY
. TRBJ1-1 TRBV5-1 ASSGGPENTEAF
. TRBJ2-2 TRBV2 ASGGTAYPGELF
. TRBJ1-1 TRBV29-1 SAAGQVNTEAF
. TRBJ1-2 TRBV6-5 ASSFDIGGYT
. TRBJ2-1 TRBV10-3 AIRGGSSYNEQF
. TRBJ1-2 TRBV10-3 AISEPAEDYGYT
. TRBJ1-1 TRBV5-1 ASTLDRNTEAF
once TRBJ2-5 TRBV16 ASSLQGARETQY
. TRBJ1-6 TRBV4-1 ASSLDRPRTYNSPLH
once TRBJ2-1 TRBV7-2 ASSLVSSPNEQF
. TRBJ1-3 TRBV7-9 ASSLSWTGISGNTIY
. TRBJ2-7 TRBV7-2 ASSFRDTSSYEQY
few TRBJ2-2 TRBV5-6 ASSPTGIQGNTGELF
. TRBJ2-5 TRBV5-1 ASSFGQGSETQY
few TRBJ1-1 TRBV7-2 ASRKRQGFAEAF
. TRBJ1-2 TRBV6-1 ASSERETGGIWGYT
. TRBJ1-4 TRBV2 ASRDWGGSEKLF
. TRBJ1-1 TRBV7-8 ASSLADRGTNTEAF
. TRBJ2-7 TRBV5-1 ASSSPDRDREQY
. TRBJ1-2 TRBV6-5 ASTSGTTNYGYT
. TRBJ1-1 TRBV4-1 ASSPGPGTGPF
. TRBJ2-3 TRBV9 ASSVGAGPGRGTQY
. TRBJ2-7 TRBV4-3 ASSQHRGSYEQY
. TRBJ1-3 TRBV18 ASSPTIGNTIY
once TRBJ1-3 TRBV9 ASSVGPGVGQGHSGNTIY
. TRBJ1-2 TRBV4-2 ASSQVRTGGGYT